This T cell receptor (beta chain) was found in a study of CD8 T cells in Susac syndrome. The junction had 10 bases not matched to a gene; V was cut back by 2 bases and J by 4 bases. The CDR3 is made up of 16 amino acids. Per the germline V gene, CDR1 is MNHEY and CDR2 is SMNVEV (reference sequence). The authors reverse transcribed about 0.5 to 1 ug RNA with random hexamers. Amplification of TCR beta CDR3 spanned 54 Vbeta and 13 Jbeta via immunoSEQ multiplex PCR. In TCRdb, the immunoSEQ multiplex PCR reads were re-called with MiXCR into one record per CDR3 protein. The sample lists approximately 150,000 distinct CDR3 sequences, 85% to 95% seen once, with more than 0.08% in the top ten.

This receptor was obtained from a human donor with multiple sclerosis. The sample comprised CD4+ T cells from PBMCs. This chain joins TRBV27 and TRBJ2-7; 8 bases match TRBD1. CDR3 nucleotide sequence: TGTGCCAGCAGTTTAAGGCCCCCTGGACAGGGTTACGAGCAGTACTTC. It translates to CASSLRPPGQGYEQYF.